The 26 T cell receptor beta chains below come from one sample, sequenced in a study of OX40 agonist ivuxolimab in advanced cancers. Generated by immunoSEQ multiplex PCR, the TCRdb table keeps only in-frame clones and is missing some. The sample lists tens of thousands of clones, about nine tenths occurring once. Sequenced material: CD4+ or CD8+ T cells sorted from blood, taken in a trial of the OX40 agonist ivuxolimab. These receptors all come from an adult with an advanced solid tumor such as melanoma, head and neck, liver or kidney cancer.

The table lists this clone with a count of one. The chain uses TRBV6-1 and TRBJ1-3; no reliable D call. Per germline, CDR1 MNHNS and CDR2 SASEGT. The CDR3 is made up of 15 amino acids. Trimming shortened V by 4 bases and J by 1 base, and 11 bases separated the two germline ends. For the CDR3, the DNA is TGTGCCAGCAGTGTGTTTGGGGAATCTGGAAACACCATATATTTT. This encodes CASSVFGESGNTIYF.

This chain uses TRBV19 with TRBJ1-2, with 10 bases aligning to TRBD1. CDR3 length equals 16 residues. Trimming removed 4 bases from V and 5 bases from J; junction bases left unmatched: 10. CDR1 is LNHDA and CDR2 is SQIVND in the germline V gene (reference sequence). Here the CDR3 DNA reads TGTGCCAGTAGTACAACGACAGGGGGCTCGGTGTATGGCTACACCTTC. It is translated as CASSTTTGGSVYGYTF.

This chain uses TRBV19 with TRBJ1-5, with D uncertain. Germline V CDR1 and CDR2: LNHDA, SQIVND (reference sequence). Trimming cost V 0 bases and J 6 bases, with 9 bases left between them. This CDR3 is 14 amino acids long. The CDR3 DNA reads as TGTGCCAGTAGTATAGATGTGGCTGCTCAGCCCCAGCATTTT. Translation: CASSIDVAAQPQHF.

This chain links TRBV27 with TRBJ2-3; unclear D gene. The germline V and J ends were trimmed by 5 bases and 2 bases, with 11 bases remaining between them. CDR3 length: 14 residues. Looked up from germline, CDR1 is MNHEY and CDR2 is SMNVEV (reference sequence). The CDR3 sequence is CASSRNGPTDTQYF. The DNA of the CDR3 is TGTGCCAGCAGTAGGAACGGACCCACAGATACGCAGTATTTT.

This clone has more than one count but fewer than ten. V gene TRBV6-4 combines with J gene TRBJ2-1; D may be TRBD1 or TRBD2 (5 bases each). CDR3 length: 16 amino acids. The V gene's germline CDR1 is MRHNA and CDR2 SNTAGT. Trimming left V 4 bases short and J 0 bases short, with 13 bases between. This chain's CDR3 is CASSVQGESSYNEQFF. CDR3 DNA: TGTGCCAGCAGTGTACAAGGGGAGAGCTCCTACAATGAGCAGTTCTTC.

The chain links TRBV30 to TRBJ2-2, with D perhaps matching TRBD1 (5 bases). The CDR3 extends over 12 amino acids. CDR1 and CDR2 (germline): GTSNPN, SVGIG (reference sequence). The germline V and J ends were trimmed by 8 bases and 1 base, with 8 bases remaining between them. The CDR3, as DNA: TGTGCCGGTGACAGGAACACCGGGGAGCTGTTTTTT. This gives the protein CAGDRNTGELFF.

This clone was observed a few times. The same CDR3 also results from other DNA sequences found in this sample. V is TRBV18 and J is TRBJ2-1; D not resolved. Germline values: CDR1 KGHSH, CDR2 LQKENI. The V gene lost 3 bases and the J gene lost 4 bases, with 13 bases spanning the gap. This CDR3 has 15 residues. The CDR3 region has the DNA TGTGCCAGCTCACCCGGCCGAGGCCCGTACAATGAGCAGTTCTTC. This translates into CASSPGRGPYNEQFF.

The rearrangement joins TRBV5-5 to TRBJ2-1, with a possible D match to TRBD1 (5 bases). CDR1 SGHKS and CDR2 YYEKEE come from the germline V gene (reference sequence). V lost 2 bases and J 4 bases, leaving 13 bases between the germline ends. This CDR3 comprises 15 residues. The CDR3 DNA reads TGTGCCAGCAGCTTTAGTCAGGGTAGTTACAATGAGCAGTTCTTC. Its translation: CASSFSQGSYNEQFF.

The gene calls are TRBV5-1 and TRBJ1-4, with 10 bases aligning to TRBD1. Trimming cost V 4 bases and J 3 bases; bases outside gene matches: 6. Germline CDR1 and CDR2: SGHRS and YFSETQ. This CDR3 comprises 16 residues. CDR3 nucleotide sequence: TGCGCCAGCAGCACCTCCGGGACAGGGGCTAATGAAAAACTGTTTTTT. It specifies CASSTSGTGANEKLFF. Full variable domain (rest looked up from reference TRBV5-1 and TRBJ1-4): KAGVTQTPRYLIKTRGQQVTLSCSPISGHRSVSWYQQTPGQGLQFLFEYFSETQRNKGNFPGRFSGRQFSNSRSEMNVSTLELGDSALYLCASSTSGTGANEKLFFGSGTQLSVL.

As for this clone: One junction end disagrees with the germline gene, perhaps due to a read error. The J gene is TRBJ1-2, the V gene TRBV7-2; 7 bases line up with TRBD1. The CDR3 runs 13 residues. Looked up from germline, CDR1 is SGHTA and CDR2 is FQGNSA. CDR3 protein: CASNQGDRKFNHF. The CDR3 coding sequence is TGTGCCAGCAACCAAGGGGACAGAAAGTTCAACCACTTC.

This chain joins TRBV7-2 and TRBJ2-7, with 12 bases identical to TRBD1. Looked up from germline, CDR1 is SGHTA and CDR2 is FQGNSA. The CDR3 runs to 14 residues. The V gene end was trimmed by 3 bases and the J gene end by 6 bases; junction bases not matched to a gene: 3. The CDR3 nucleotides read TGTGCCAGCAGCTTCGGGACAGGGGGCGCCGAGCAGTACTTC. It codes for CASSFGTGGAEQYF. The entire variable domain, with the rest obtained from reference TRBV7-2 and TRBJ2-7, is as follows: GAGVSQSPSNKVTEKGKDVELRCDPISGHTALYWYRQSLGQGLEFLIYFQGNSAPDKSGLPSDRFSAERTGGSVSTLTIQRTQQEDSAVYLCASSFGTGGAEQYFGPGTRLTVT.

This clone occurred once. The chain is built from TRBV5-1 and TRBJ2-7; the D call may be TRBD1 or TRBD2 (6 bases each). Trimming removed 0 bases at V and 6 bases at J, with 7 bases between. The CDR3 is made up of 12 amino acids. Germline lookup yields CDR1 SGHRS and CDR2 YFSETQ. CDR3 coding DNA: TGCGCCAGCAGCTTGGAGGGGGGCGAGCAGTACGTC. Its translation is CASSLEGGEQYV.

The V and J genes are TRBV7-2 and TRBJ1-6; maybe TRBD1 (6 bases). The CDR3 totals 16 residues. Per the germline V gene, CDR1 is SGHTA and CDR2 is FQGNSA. Trimming pared 6 bases from V and 5 bases from J, leaving 17 bases between. The CDR3 nucleotides read TGTGCCAGCAGAAAACAGGGAGGTTCGGATAATTCACCCCTCCACTTT. It translates to CASRKQGGSDNSPLHF. The entire variable domain, with the rest obtained from reference TRBV7-2 and TRBJ1-6, is as follows: GAGVSQSPSNKVTEKGKDVELRCDPISGHTALYWYRQSLGQGLEFLIYFQGNSAPDKSGLPSDRFSAERTGGSVSTLTIQRTQQEDSAVYLCASRKQGGSDNSPLHFGNGTRLTVT.

The V call is TRBV5-4, the J call TRBJ2-2, with D maybe TRBD2 (6 bases). This CDR3 has 14 residues. Germline V gene data show CDR1 as SGHNT and CDR2 as YYREEE (reference sequence). V was shortened by 7 bases and J by 4 bases, with 14 bases between the two germline ends. In DNA, the CDR3 is TGTGCCAGCCGCGGGGCCGGGGCCACCGGGGAGCTGTTTTTT. Its protein is CASRGAGATGELFF.

This clone was recorded once. The sample holds other DNA sequences that translate to the same CDR3. J is TRBJ2-7 and V is TRBV7-9, with D possibly matching TRBD1 (5 bases). V gave up 1 base and J gave up 6 bases, with 10 bases separating them. The CDR3 contains 13 residues. The V gene's germline CDR1 is SEHNR and CDR2 FQNEAQ (reference sequence). CDR3 sequence reads: CASSLVAQGEQYF. The CDR3 DNA reads TGTGCCAGCAGCTTAGTGGCGCAGGGCGAGCAGTACTTC.

CDR3 sequence: CASSPRSGVGGQYF. Written as DNA, the CDR3 is TGTGCCAGCAGTCCAAGGTCAGGGGTGGGCGGCCAGTACTTC. V gene TRBV28 combines with J gene TRBJ2-5; tentatively, D is TRBD1 (6 bases). Germline-derived CDR1 and CDR2 are MDHEN and SYDVKM. V lost 5 bases and J lost 10, with 20 bases in between. The CDR3 covers 14 residues. Full variable domain (outside the CDR3, taken from reference TRBV28 and TRBJ2-5): DVKVTQSSRYLVKRTGEKVFLECVQDMDHENMFWYRQDPGLGLRLIYFSYDVKMKEKGDIPEGYSVSREKKERFSLILESASTNQTSMYLCASSPRSGVGGQYFGPGTRLLVL.

The V and J genes are TRBV10-3 and TRBJ1-1, with D unclear. Germline V gene data show CDR1 as ENHRY and CDR2 as SYGVKD. Trimming removed 4 bases at V and 1 base at J, with 10 bases between. The length of the CDR3 is 14 residues. The CDR3 DNA is TGTGCCATCAGTGGGTACGGAACGAACACTGAAGCTTTCTTT. It yields the protein CAISGYGTNTEAFF.

The rearrangement links TRBV5-5 to TRBJ1-2; no clear D gene. This CDR3 has 15 amino acids. V lost 4 bases and J lost 4, with 17 bases in between. Germline assignment: CDR1 SGHKS and CDR2 YYEKEE (reference sequence). The CDR3 DNA is TGTGCCAGCAGCCTACTAGGACCCGGCAGCTATGGCTACACCTTC. Its translation: CASSLLGPGSYGYTF.

CDR3 in DNA: TGTGCCAGCTCACCACCACGGGTAGCGGCTTACAATGAGCAGTTCTTC. This encodes CASSPPRVAAYNEQFF. The V call is TRBV18, the J call TRBJ2-1; weak D call: TRBD2 (6 bases). V lost 0 bases, J lost 4 bases, and 13 bases lay in between. Per the germline V gene, CDR1 is KGHSH and CDR2 is LQKENI. The CDR3 has 16 residues. Looking up the rest from reference TRBV18 and TRBJ2-1 gives the full variable domain: NAGVMQNPRHLVRRRGQEARLRCSPMKGHSHVYWYRQLPEEGLKFMVYLQKENIIDESGMPKERFSAEFPKEGPSILRIQQVVRGDSAAYFCASSPPRVAAYNEQFFGPGTRLTVL.

This clone occurred once. V is TRBV12-2 and J is TRBJ2-7; the DNA was not used to check the table's D call, TRBD2. TRBV12-2 is a listed pseudogene. This CDR3 has 14 amino acids. Here the CDR3 reads CASRYSRGEVEQYV. Written as DNA, the CDR3 is TGTGCAAGTCGCTACTCTCGGGGGGAGGTCGAGCAGTACGTC.

V usage is TRBV5-4 and J usage is TRBJ1-6; no firm D call. From germline, CDR1 is SGHNT and CDR2 YYREEE (reference sequence). The V end lost 2 bases, the J end lost 7 bases, and 10 bases lay between the germline ends. CDR3 size: 14 residues. DNA for the CDR3: TGTGCCAGCAGCTTTAGAGGGAGGAATTCACCCCTCCACTTT. Its translation: CASSFRGRNSPLHF.

The V gene is TRBV5-5, the J gene TRBJ2-5; tentatively, D is TRBD2 (6 bases). In germline, CDR1 is SGHKS, CDR2 YYEKEE (reference sequence). With 0 bases removed from V and 5 bases from J, the gap between germline ends came to 23 bases. This CDR3 is 18 amino acids long. The chain's CDR3 is CASSLAGREEARGETQYF. As DNA, the CDR3 is TGTGCCAGCAGCTTGGCCGGTAGAGAAGAGGCCCGGGGGGAGACCCAGTACTTC.

The chain has TRBV28 and TRBJ2-7; tentative D call: TRBD1 (6 bases). Trimming shortened V by 7 bases and J by 5 bases, and 24 bases separated the two germline ends. CDR3 length equals 16 residues. Germline CDR1 is MDHEN and CDR2 is SYDVKM. The CDR3 bases are TGTGCCAGCAATTCACCGAGGACAGAAGACTTGGACGAGCAGTACGTC. Its protein is CASNSPRTEDLDEQYV.

The rearrangement joins TRBV29-1 to TRBJ1-5; D remains ambiguous. The CDR3 extends over 12 amino acids. V lost 6 bases to trimming and J lost 7 bases, with 13 bases between them. The germline V gene encodes CDR1 SQVTM and CDR2 ANQGSEA. CDR3 loop: CSVGWAGQPQHF. CDR3 in DNA: TGCAGCGTGGGGTGGGCGGGCCAGCCCCAGCATTTT.

This rearrangement joins TRBV7-9 to TRBJ1-4, with 10 bases aligning to TRBD1. CDR3 length: 16 amino acids. Germline V gene data show CDR1 as SEHNR and CDR2 as FQNEAQ (reference sequence). After removal of 1 base from V and 3 bases from J, the junction contained 2 bases not matched to a gene. The CDR3 sequence: CASSLGQGASNEKLFF. The CDR3, as DNA: TGTGCCAGCAGCTTAGGACAGGGGGCGTCTAATGAAAAACTGTTTTTT. The full variable domain, with the rest looked up from reference TRBV7-9 and TRBJ1-4, is DTGVSQNPRHKITKRGQNVTFRCDPISEHNRLYWYRQTLGQGPEFLTYFQNEAQLEKSRLLSDRFSAERPKGSFSTLEIQRTEQGDSAMYLCASSLGQGASNEKLFFGSGTQLSVL.

The J gene is TRBJ1-1, the V gene TRBV18; no clear D. Germline CDR1 KGHSH, CDR2 LQKENI. The V and J ends lost 3 bases and 8 bases respectively, with 13 bases between them. The CDR3 runs to 13 residues. The CDR3 sequence is CASSPRQAGEAFF. Here the CDR3 DNA reads TGTGCCAGCTCACCGAGGCAGGCTGGGGAAGCTTTCTTT.